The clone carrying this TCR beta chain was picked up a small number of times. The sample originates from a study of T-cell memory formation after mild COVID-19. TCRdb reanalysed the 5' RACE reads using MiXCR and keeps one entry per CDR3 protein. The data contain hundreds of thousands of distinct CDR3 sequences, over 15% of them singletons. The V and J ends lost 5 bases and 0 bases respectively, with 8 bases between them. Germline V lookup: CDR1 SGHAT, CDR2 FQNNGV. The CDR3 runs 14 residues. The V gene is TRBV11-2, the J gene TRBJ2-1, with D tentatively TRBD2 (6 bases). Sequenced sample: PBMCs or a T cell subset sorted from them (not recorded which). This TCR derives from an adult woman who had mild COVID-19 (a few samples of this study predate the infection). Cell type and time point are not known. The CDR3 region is CASSGGFSYNEQFF. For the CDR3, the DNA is TGTGCCAGCAGCGGGGGGTTCTCCTACAATGAGCAGTTCTTC.